The rows below give T cell receptor beta chains drawn from one sample of a study of cytomegalovirus exposure and HLA in healthy donors. Profiling relied on immunoSEQ multiplex PCR, and the TCRdb table lists in-frame clones only, not all of them. The table lists about 130,000 clones, over 65% of them singletons. Sequenced material: PBMCs. Receptors were obtained from a man between 50 and 59 years old in good health and CMV-seronegative. Both conserved end residues are part of each CDR3. A D gene is named only where the DNA matches it firmly. Some rows mark clone size as missing; the rest say once, few, many or name a class of expanded clone.

V gene	J gene	D gene	clone size	CDR3 protein	CDR3 DNA
TRBV27	TRBJ1-5	TRBD1	once	CASSLLGTGVNQPQHF	TGTGCCAGCAGTTTATTAGGGACAGGGGTGAATCAGCCCCAGCATTTT
TRBV5-6	TRBJ1-5	.	.	CASSSPDRRYSNQPQHF	TGTGCCAGCAGCTCCCCAGACAGACGTTATAGCAATCAGCCCCAGCATTTT
TRBV7-6	TRBJ2-7	TRBD2	.	CASSDGGAYEQYF	TGTGCCAGCAGCGACGGGGGGGCGTACGAGCAGTACTTC
TRBV5-1	TRBJ2-3	.	.	CASSFQQSTDTQYF	TGCGCCAGCAGCTTTCAACAGTCAACAGATACGCAGTATTTT
TRBV10-3	TRBJ2-1	.	.	CAISTAASSYNEQFF	TGTGCCATCAGCACAGCGGCAAGCTCCTACAATGAGCAGTTCTTC
TRBV5-1	TRBJ2-7	.	once	CASSLTGTTYEQYF	TGCGCCAGCAGCTTGACAGGGACCACCTACGAGCAGTACTTC
TRBV5-1	TRBJ2-5	TRBD2	.	CASSLAGLEKETQYF	TGCGCCAGCAGCTTGGCAGGACTAGAAAAAGAGACCCAGTACTTC
TRBV5-1	TRBJ2-5	.	.	CASSWAFRESPETQYF	TGCGCCAGCAGCTGGGCTTTCAGGGAATCCCCCGAGACCCAGTACTTC
TRBV5-4	TRBJ2-4	TRBD2	.	CASSLARREKNIQYF	TGTGCCAGCAGCTTGGCACGGCGGGAGAAAAACATTCAGTACTTC
TRBV5-1	TRBJ2-5	.	.	CASSLAGVRETQYF	TGCGCCAGCAGCTTGGCGGGAGTAAGGGAGACCCAGTACTTC